Presented here are 26 T cell receptor beta chains from one specimen sequenced in a study of blood T cell repertoires in COVID-19. TCRdb's table, derived via immunoSEQ multiplex PCR, lists solely in-frame clones and lacks some. This sample has some 49,000 clones; about 76% occur once, and the top ten carry approximately 20%. The sequenced sample consisted of peripheral blood. All receptors derive from a woman of 80 years or more with COVID-19, enrolled during active disease.

The V call is TRBV19, the J call TRBJ1-5, with unresolved D. Trimming removed 5 bases at V and 0 bases at J, with 20 bases between. CDR1 is LNHDA, CDR2 SQIVND, per germline (reference sequence). The CDR3 runs to 18 residues. CDR3 sequence (DNA): TGTGCCAGTAGTTCTGCCCGGACCAGCGGTGGTAGCAATCAGCCCCAGCATTTT. It encodes CASSSARTSGGSNQPQHF.

Here the CDR3 DNA reads TGTGCCAGCAGCCAATTAGCGGGCTCTAGCACAGATACGCAGTATTTT. This translates into CASSQLAGSSTDTQYF. The J gene is TRBJ2-3, the V gene TRBV3-1 (or the pseudogene TRBV3-2), with 7 bases matching TRBD2. V lost 2 bases, J lost 0 bases, and 5 bases stayed unmatched. The CDR3 runs 16 residues. The germline V gene has CDR1 LGHDT and CDR2 YNNKEL (reference sequence).

The chain carries TRBV4-1 and TRBJ2-2, with a tentative D call TRBD1 (5 bases). CDR1 and CDR2 from the germline V gene are MGHRA and YSYEKL. The CDR3 is 17 residues long. The V gene lost 0 bases and the J gene lost 3 bases, with 14 bases spanning the gap. The CDR3 DNA sequence: TGCGCCAGCAGCCAAGAGTGGGGCAGATCCGACACCGGGGAGCTGTTTTTT. Amino acid sequence: CASSQEWGRSDTGELFF.

V and J are TRBV6-5 and TRBJ2-7; 7 nucleotides agree with TRBD2. V lost 0 bases, J lost 2 bases, and 7 bases stayed unmatched. The CDR3 is made up of 16 amino acids. The germline gives CDR1 MNHEY, CDR2 SVGAGI. CDR3: CASSYSGGMDTYEQYF. CDR3 DNA sequence: TGTGCCAGCAGTTACTCGGGGGGGATGGATACCTACGAGCAGTACTTC.

The rearrangement uses TRBV7-3 and TRBJ2-5; 8 bases agree with TRBD2. The CDR3 contains 15 residues. V gave up 5 bases and J gave up 5 bases; unmatched junction bases: 10. The V gene's germline CDR1 is SGHTA and CDR2 FQGTGA. The CDR3, as DNA: TGTGCCAGCAGCCCCACCATAGCGGGGCGGGAGACCCAGTACTTC. It encodes CASSPTIAGRETQYF.

The chain combines TRBV28 with TRBJ2-7, with a possible D match to TRBD1 (5 bases). Trimming left V 2 bases short and J 3 bases short, with 11 bases between. The CDR3 sequence is 14 residues long. Germline CDR1 MDHEN, CDR2 SYDVKM. For the CDR3, the DNA is TGTGCCAGCAGTTTAAGGCAGGGCCGCTACGAGCAGTACTTC. It translates to CASSLRQGRYEQYF. The full variable domain, its missing parts supplied by reference TRBV28 and TRBJ2-7, is DVKVTQSSRYLVKRTGEKVFLECVQDMDHENMFWYRQDPGLGLRLIYFSYDVKMKEKGDIPEGYSVSREKKERFSLILESASTNQTSMYLCASSLRQGRYEQYFGPGTRLTVT.

The rearrangement links TRBV6-2 or TRBV6-3 to TRBJ1-1; D gene uncertain. Germline CDR1 and CDR2: MNHEY and SVGEGT. The CDR3 is 14 residues long. V was cut by 2 bases and J by 0 bases, with 7 bases left in between. The CDR3, as DNA: TGTGCCAGCAGTTACCTCGGGGTGAACACTGAAGCTTTCTTT. This gives the protein CASSYLGVNTEAFF.

The chain couples TRBV9 to TRBJ2-1; TRBD2 agrees at 15 bases. CDR3 length: 18 amino acids. With V trimmed by 0 bases and J by 6 bases, 7 bases remained unmatched. Looked up from germline, CDR1 is SGDLS and CDR2 is YYNGEE. CDR3 bases: TGTGCCAGCAGCGTAGACCCCCCGGGACTAGCGGGAGGCAATGAGCAGTTCTTC. This codes for CASSVDPPGLAGGNEQFF.

V usage is TRBV14 and J usage is TRBJ2-1, with 7 bases matching TRBD1. The CDR3 length is 15 residues. Unmatched junction bases numbered 12, after V lost 4 bases and J lost 9 bases. CDR1 and CDR2 from the germline V gene are SGHDN and FVKESK. CDR3 amino acids: CASSPYRDRAGEQFF. CDR3 DNA sequence: TGTGCCAGCAGCCCATACAGGGACAGAGCTGGTGAGCAGTTCTTC.

This clone has more than one count but fewer than ten. This chain connects TRBV3-1 (or the pseudogene TRBV3-2) to TRBJ2-7; 9 bases fit TRBD2. This CDR3 spans 15 amino acids. The V gene end was trimmed by 4 bases and the J gene end by 2 bases; junction bases not matched to a gene: 6. Per the germline V gene, CDR1 is LGHDT and CDR2 is YNNKEL (reference sequence). CDR3 loop: CASSPLAGGTYEQYF. DNA for the CDR3: TGTGCCAGCAGCCCGCTCGCGGGGGGGACCTACGAGCAGTACTTC.

CDR3 in amino acids: CASSLSRDTQYF. Written as DNA, the CDR3 is TGTGCCAGCAGCTTATCGCGGGATACGCAGTATTTT. The chain links TRBV7-9 to TRBJ2-3; unclear D gene. Trimming cost V 2 bases and J 6 bases, with 6 bases left between them. Germline CDR1 reads SEHNR; CDR2 reads FQNEAQ (reference sequence). The CDR3 has 12 residues.

The chain has TRBV6-5 and TRBJ1-1; D is uncertain. Trimming pared 7 bases from V and 1 base from J, leaving 10 bases between. The CDR3 runs to 13 residues. Germline CDR1 is MNHEY and CDR2 is SVGAGI. The CDR3 loop reads CASTRERNTEAFF. CDR3 nucleotides: TGTGCCAGCACTAGAGAGAGGAACACTGAAGCTTTCTTT.

The chain joins TRBV5-5 to TRBJ2-2; D may be TRBD1 (5 bases). Trimming took 7 bases from V and 3 from J, leaving 22 bases between them. Per the germline V gene, CDR1 is SGHKS and CDR2 is YYEKEE (reference sequence). The CDR3 is made up of 17 amino acids. The CDR3 loop reads CASGVSGNKVDTGELFF. The CDR3 DNA sequence: TGTGCCAGCGGCGTTTCAGGGAATAAGGTGGACACCGGGGAGCTGTTTTTT. Drawing the rest from reference TRBV5-5 and TRBJ2-2, the complete variable domain is DAGVTQSPTHLIKTRGQQVTLRCSPISGHKSVSWYQQVLGQGPQFIFQYYEKEERGRGNFPDRFSARQFPNYSSELNVNALLLGDSALYLCASGVSGNKVDTGELFFGEGSRLTVL.

The rearrangement joins TRBV27 to TRBJ2-3; D remains ambiguous. Germline CDR1 and CDR2: MNHEY and SMNVEV (reference sequence). Trimming pared 6 bases from V and 2 bases from J, leaving 9 bases between. This CDR3 comprises 13 residues. CDR3 residues: CASSIGHTDTQYF. CDR3 nucleotides: TGTGCCAGCAGCATCGGTCACACAGATACGCAGTATTTT.

As DNA, the CDR3 is TGTGCCAGCAGTATTTCCGGGATAAAGGATGGCTACACCTTC. Protein sequence: CASSISGIKDGYTF. The chain links TRBV6-1 to TRBJ1-2; D uncertain. The CDR3 is made up of 14 amino acids. V lost 5 bases to trimming and J lost 6 bases, with 16 bases between them. Germline V gene lookup returns CDR1 MNHNS and CDR2 SASEGT.

This clone was seen a few times. J is TRBJ1-3 and V is TRBV27; weak D call: TRBD1 (5 bases). This CDR3 is built from 17 residues. Trimming left V 4 bases short and J 1 base short, with 17 bases between. Looked up from germline, CDR1 is MNHEY and CDR2 is SMNVEV (reference sequence). The CDR3 DNA is TGTGCCAGCAGTTCCTACCCAGCATACAGGTCTGGAAACACCATATATTTT. As protein: CASSSYPAYRSGNTIYF.

This clone was counted once. The V call is TRBV18, the J call TRBJ2-2; D is undetermined. V shed 4 bases and J shed 4 bases, with 7 bases lying between them. Germline loops: CDR1 KGHSH, CDR2 LQKENI. This CDR3 is built from 13 residues. This CDR3 is CASSRPGTGELFF. The CDR3 DNA reads TGTGCCAGCTCACGTCCCGGCACCGGGGAGCTGTTTTTT.

V usage is TRBV5-1 and J usage is TRBJ2-7, with 11 bases matching TRBD1. The CDR3 is made up of 15 amino acids. Germline V gives CDR1 SGHRS, CDR2 YFSETQ. V trimming: 7 bases; J trimming: 2 bases; junction bases outside the gene matches: 8. CDR3 sequence reads: CASREDRGLTYEQYF. The CDR3 DNA reads as TGCGCCAGCCGGGAGGACAGGGGGCTCACCTACGAGCAGTACTTC.

This clone turned up a few times. The chain employs TRBV5-1 and TRBJ2-7; D might be TRBD2 (5 bases). Trimming shortened V by 3 bases and J by 5 bases, and 12 bases separated the two germline ends. The CDR3 sequence is 13 residues long. The germline gives CDR1 SGHRS, CDR2 YFSETQ. This CDR3 is CASSWTPTHEQYF. The CDR3 DNA reads TGCGCCAGCAGCTGGACTCCGACACACGAGCAGTACTTC.

This clone appeared once. This sequence joins TRBV3-1 (or the pseudogene TRBV3-2) and TRBJ2-7; 7 positions agree with TRBD2. This CDR3 region has 14 residues. Germline V gene data show CDR1 as LGHDT and CDR2 as YNNKEL (reference sequence). The ends lost 2 bases at V and 3 bases at J; junction bases unmatched: 4. CDR3 DNA: TGTGCCAGCAGCCAACCGGGGGGACGCTACGAGCAGTACTTC. This codes for CASSQPGGRYEQYF.

V and J are TRBV19 and TRBJ2-7; D is unresolved. CDR3 length: 14 residues. Germline V gene lookup returns CDR1 LNHDA and CDR2 SQIVND (reference sequence). V was pared by 3 bases and J by 0 bases, with 9 bases between. In DNA, the CDR3 is TGTGCCAGTAGTATTGCGTGGAGCTCCTACGAGCAGTACTTC. Amino acid sequence: CASSIAWSSYEQYF.

The chain combines TRBV6-5 with TRBJ1-5; D unresolved. This CDR3 contains 14 residues. Germline CDR1 is MNHEY and CDR2 is SVGAGI. Between the trimmed V and J ends, which lost 6 bases and 0 bases, there was a span of 9 bases. CDR3 residues: CASSPQDSNQPQHF. CDR3 bases: TGTGCCAGCAGCCCCCAGGATAGCAATCAGCCCCAGCATTTT.

The rearrangement joins TRBV28 to TRBJ2-4, with D perhaps TRBD1 (5 bases). Trimming removed 5 bases at V and 0 bases at J, with 11 bases between. The germline CDR1 and CDR2 sequences are MDHEN and SYDVKM. This CDR3 has 15 amino acids. CDR3 sequence (DNA): TGTGCCAGCAGTAGACAGACGCGAGCCAAAAACATTCAGTACTTC. It encodes CASSRQTRAKNIQYF.

The chain joins TRBV3-1 (or the pseudogene TRBV3-2) to TRBJ2-3; a weak D match, TRBD2 (5 bases). This CDR3 is built from 17 residues. CDR1 LGHDT and CDR2 YNNKEL come from the germline V gene (reference sequence). V was shortened by 1 base and J by 6 bases, with 20 bases between the two germline ends. The CDR3 here is CASSQVVVGAQADTQYF. The CDR3 DNA reads TGTGCCAGCAGCCAAGTAGTGGTGGGAGCCCAGGCCGATACGCAGTATTTT.

The chain carries TRBV19 and TRBJ1-3; D unclear. This CDR3 is built from 13 residues. Germline lookup yields CDR1 LNHDA and CDR2 SQIVND (reference sequence). The germline V and J ends were trimmed by 9 bases and 3 bases, with 12 bases remaining between them. The CDR3 DNA reads TGTGCCAGCAGATCGGCGGATGGAAACACCATATATTTT. Protein sequence: CASRSADGNTIYF.

This clone was counted only a few times. The rearrangement links TRBV5-8 to TRBJ1-2; no firm D call. The CDR3 consists of 12 residues. The germline CDR1 and CDR2 sequences are SGHTS and YDEGEE. With 4 bases removed from V and 8 bases from J, the gap between germline ends came to 12 bases. DNA for the CDR3: TGTGCCAGCAGCCCCATCGGGATCGGCTACACCTTC. This sequence encodes CASSPIGIGYTF.